This TCR beta chain stems from a study of regulatory T cells in long-lasting Graves disease. Trimming removed 6 bases at V and 6 bases at J, with 16 bases between. This CDR3 contains 14 residues. Libraries of TCR beta came from iRepertoire HTBI primers plus Arm-PCR of CDR3 regions. Each CDR3 protein gets one entry after TCRdb re-called the multiplex PCR reads with MiXCR. The sample carries 400,000 to 550,000 distinct CDR3 sequences, 15% recorded once. This clonotype was seen repeatedly, ten times or more. Stated time point: newly diagnosed GD, antithyroid drugs for less than 3 months. TCR sequences were obtained from RNA taken from PBMCs. These data also formed part of another study, on T cells in Graves' hyperthyroidism and ophthalmopathy.

This chain joins TRBV12-3 or TRBV12-4 and TRBJ2-3; a weak D match, TRBD1 (6 bases). Sequencing was performed on peripheral blood mononuclear cells (PBMCs), taken at new diagnosis, from a patient treated with antithyroid drugs. The receptor's source is a woman aged 25-40 years with Graves disease. This CDR3 is CASRPDRILDTQYF. CDR3 in DNA: TGTGCCAGCAGACCCGACAGGATTCTGGATACGCAGTATTTT.